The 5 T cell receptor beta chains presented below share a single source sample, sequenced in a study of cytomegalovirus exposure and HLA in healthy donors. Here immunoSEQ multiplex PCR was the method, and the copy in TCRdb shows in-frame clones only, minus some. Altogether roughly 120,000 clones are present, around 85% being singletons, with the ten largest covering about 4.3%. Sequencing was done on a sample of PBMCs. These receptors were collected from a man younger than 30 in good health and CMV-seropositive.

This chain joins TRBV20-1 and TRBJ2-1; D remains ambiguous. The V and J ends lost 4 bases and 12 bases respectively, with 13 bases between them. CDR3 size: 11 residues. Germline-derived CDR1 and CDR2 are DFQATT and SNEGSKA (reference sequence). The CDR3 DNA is TGCAGTGCTACAACCCCCTATGGGCAGTTCTTC. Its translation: CSATTPYGQFF.

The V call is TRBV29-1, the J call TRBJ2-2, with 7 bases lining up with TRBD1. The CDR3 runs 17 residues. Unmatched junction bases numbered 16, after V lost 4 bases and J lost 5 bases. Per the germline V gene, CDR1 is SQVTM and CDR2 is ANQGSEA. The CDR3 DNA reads TGCAGCGTTGGCGGTACTGTGAGGGGGCTAGAGACCGGGGAGCTGTTTTTT. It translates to CSVGGTVRGLETGELFF.

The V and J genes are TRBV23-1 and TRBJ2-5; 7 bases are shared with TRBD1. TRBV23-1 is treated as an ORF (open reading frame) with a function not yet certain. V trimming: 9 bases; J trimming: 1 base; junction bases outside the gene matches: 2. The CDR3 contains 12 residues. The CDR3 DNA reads TGCGCCAGAAGACAGGGCCAAGAGACCCAGTACTTC. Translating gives CARRQGQETQYF.

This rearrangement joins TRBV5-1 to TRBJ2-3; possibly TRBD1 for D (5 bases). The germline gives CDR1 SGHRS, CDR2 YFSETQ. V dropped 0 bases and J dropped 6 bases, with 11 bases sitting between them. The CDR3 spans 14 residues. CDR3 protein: CASSLAPRVDTQYF. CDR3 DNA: TGCGCCAGCAGCTTGGCCCCCAGGGTGGATACGCAGTATTTT.

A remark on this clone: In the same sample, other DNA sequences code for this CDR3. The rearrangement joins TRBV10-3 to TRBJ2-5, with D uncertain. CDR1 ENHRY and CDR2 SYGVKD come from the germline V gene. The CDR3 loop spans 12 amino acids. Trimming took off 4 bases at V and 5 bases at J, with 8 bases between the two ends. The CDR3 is CAISGGEETQYF. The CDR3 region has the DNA TGTGCCATCAGTGGCGGTGAGGAGACCCAGTACTTC.